The subject of this entry is one T cell receptor beta chain. Its recognized antigen is unknown. Base qualities are missing; no much larger clone stands one base away. Each collaborating institution followed its own protocols to collect whole blood in K2EDTA tubes. For TCRbeta analysis, collaborator samples were shipped as frozen whole blood, as isolated PBMCs, or as DNA extracted from either sample type. Taken from the germline V gene, the CDR1 and CDR2 loops are SGDLS and YYNGEE. The CDR3 numbers 15 residues from cysteine through phenylalanine. Only CDR3 DNA remains: 45 bases, in frame from the first base. Trimming at the junction amounts to 1 base on V and 0 bases on J, and the germline ends lie 11 bases apart. These data are taken from a study of blood T cell repertoires in COVID-19 (TCRdb year 2020). Some background on the complete study: Samples from collaborators originated in the United States, Italy and Spain and spanned both the acute and convalescent phases of COVID-19. The material from the prospective study consisted of cDNA or gDNA derived from T cells, B-cell-depleted T cells, or PBMCs. The dataset comprised deeply sampled blood TCRbeta repertoires from subjects exposed to, actively infected with, or recovered from COVID-19. The repertoires were made available in a free public database intended to serve as a resource for research on the immune response to SARS-CoV-2. Samples were obtained from the ongoing ImmuneRACE study (first 160 participants) and from 1,254 subjects provided by 6 global collaborators. Sample metadata almost always included a de-identified subject ID, COVID-19 status, age in years and sex. Where available, HLA class I and class II types were obtained from metadata supplied by the sample provider rather than from assay-based typing. On the study overall, not on this receptor specifically: The amount of clinical and demographic metadata varied by source and participant and was provided uncurated.

The immunoSEQ Assay, a bias-controlled multiplex PCR, was used to amplify TCRbeta CDR3 regions from genomic DNA. The source study handled its data this way. The number of nucleated cells in each sample was estimated from the amplification of reference gene primers within the assay. To quantify the absolute abundance of each unique TCRbeta CDR3 rearrangement, sequence reads were collapsed and filtered. For each sample, productive Simpson clonality was calculated by taking the square root of Simpson's diversity index across productive rearrangements. Entries here come from immuneACCESS through TCRdb and include only in-frame sequences with V and J called. Some clones fail to appear in such tables; in the studies checked, an unresolved V gene covers under half of the shortfall, and the cause of the remainder is unknown. V, J and clone size were drawn from that table, and D and trimming were deduced from the DNA. The sample table records about 140,000 clones; about 80% of these occur just once. 3.5% to 4.5% of the sample is held by the ten biggest clonotypes.

This TCR derives from an older woman with acute or convalescent COVID-19. This chain joins TRBV9 to TRBJ2-7; the best D guess is TRBD2, with 5 bases matching. What was sequenced was peripheral blood. The sequenced DNA is TGTGCCAGCAGCGTACAAGCGGATACCTCCTACGAGCAGTACTTC. This yields the protein CASSVQADTSYEQYF.